These 9 T cell receptor beta chains came from one sample sequenced in a study of blood T cell repertoires in COVID-19. Clones were read by immunoSEQ multiplex PCR, and TCRdb kept only the in-frame ones, dropping some. The sample lists about 80,000 clones, roughly four fifths occurring once. The specimen sequenced was peripheral blood. The receptors derive from a human donor in a cohort sampled during active COVID-19.

The rearrangement links TRBV3-1 (or the pseudogene TRBV3-2) to TRBJ2-5; 8 bases are a match to TRBD2. After removal of 0 bases from V and 2 bases from J, the junction contained 8 bases not matched to a gene. Per germline, CDR1 LGHDT and CDR2 YNNKEL (reference sequence). The length of the CDR3 is 17 residues. The CDR3 nucleotides read TGTGCCAGCAGCCAAGAATATTACGGGGGGGTTCAAGAGACCCAGTACTTC. It is translated as CASSQEYYGGVQETQYF.

The genes are TRBV30 and TRBJ1-4; no definite D call. The germline V gene encodes CDR1 GTSNPN and CDR2 SVGIG (reference sequence). Deletions cut 0 bases from V and 3 bases from J, with 11 bases between. This CDR3 region has 15 residues. CDR3 loop: CAWSVQYSSNEKLFF. The CDR3 DNA reads as TGTGCCTGGAGTGTACAGTATTCCTCTAATGAAAAACTGTTTTTT.

J is TRBJ2-3 and V is TRBV27; 8 positions agree with TRBD2. This CDR3 comprises 13 residues. Germline CDR1 reads MNHEY; CDR2 reads SMNVEV (reference sequence). V dropped 5 bases and J dropped 6; count of bases not matched to a gene: 4. The CDR3 DNA follows: TGTGCCAGCAGTATCCGACTAGCGGATACGCAGTATTTT. This gives the protein CASSIRLADTQYF.

V and J are TRBV2 and TRBJ2-3, with TRBD2 matching over 7 bases. The CDR3 loop spans 15 amino acids. J gave up 0 bases and V 2 bases, and 2 bases lay outside the gene matches. The germline CDR1 and CDR2 sequences are SNHLY and FYNNEI. CDR3 nucleotides: TGTGCCAGCAGTGAACGGACTAGAAGCACAGATACGCAGTATTTT. Residues: CASSERTRSTDTQYF.

The CDR3 bases are TGTGCCAGCAGTTTATTGGGGCAGACGAACACCGGGGAGCTGTTTTTT. Translating it yields CASSLLGQTNTGELFF. This sequence joins TRBV28 and TRBJ2-2, with D possibly matching TRBD1 (5 bases). Looked up from germline, CDR1 is MDHEN and CDR2 is SYDVKM. Trimming took off 1 base at V and 0 bases at J, with 9 bases between the two ends. The CDR3 length is 16 residues.

The chain has TRBV3-1 (or the pseudogene TRBV3-2) and TRBJ2-7, with 9 positions matching TRBD1. The V and J ends lost 1 base and 5 bases, in that order; junction bases with no gene match: 9. The CDR3 spans 16 residues. Germline assignment: CDR1 LGHDT and CDR2 YNNKEL (reference sequence). This CDR3 reads CASSQAPGTGLDEQYF. CDR3 nucleotide sequence: TGTGCCAGCAGCCAAGCACCAGGGACAGGGTTGGACGAGCAGTACTTC.

This clone showed up just a few times. The gene calls are TRBV10-3 and TRBJ2-7; no definite D call. Between the trimmed V and J ends, which lost 6 bases and 6 bases, there was a span of 3 bases. The CDR3 loop spans 9 amino acids. The germline CDR1 and CDR2 sequences are ENHRY and SYGVKD. CDR3 residues: CAIRREQYF. CDR3 nucleotides: TGTGCCATCAGGCGCGAGCAGTACTTC.

This clone turned up a few times. V and J are TRBV7-7 and TRBJ2-1, with 10 nucleotides matching TRBD2. V lost 1 base to trimming and J lost 7 bases; unmatched junction nucleotides: 4. CDR3 length: 15 residues. Germline loops: CDR1 SSHAT, CDR2 FNYEAQ (reference sequence). This CDR3 reads CASSLEAGGQNEQFF. Written as DNA, the CDR3 is TGTGCCAGCAGCTTAGAAGCGGGAGGGCAGAATGAGCAGTTCTTC.

This clone was detected many times. The J gene is TRBJ1-1, the V gene TRBV28; D gene ambiguous. Germline V gene lookup returns CDR1 MDHEN and CDR2 SYDVKM. The CDR3 extends over 14 amino acids. Trimming removed 2 bases from V and 3 bases from J, with 10 bases in between. The CDR3 coding sequence is TGTGCCAGCAGTTTAGCCAGGTGGGACACTGAAGCTTTCTTT. Translated: CASSLARWDTEAFF.